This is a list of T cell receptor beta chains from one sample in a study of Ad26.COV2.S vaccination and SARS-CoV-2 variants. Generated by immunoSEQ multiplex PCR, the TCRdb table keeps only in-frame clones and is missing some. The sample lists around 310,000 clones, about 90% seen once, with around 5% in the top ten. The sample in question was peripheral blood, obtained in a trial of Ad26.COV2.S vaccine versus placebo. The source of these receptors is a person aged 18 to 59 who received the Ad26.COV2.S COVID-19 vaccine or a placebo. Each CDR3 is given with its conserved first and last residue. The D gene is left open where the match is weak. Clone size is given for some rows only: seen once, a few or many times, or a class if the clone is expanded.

CDR3nt: TGTGCCAGCAGCTTAGAGGGCAGGGCGCACAATCAGCCCCAGCATTTT
CDR3aa: CASSLEGRAHNQPQHF
abundance: NA
v_gene: TRBV7-2
len: 16
d_gene: NA
j_gene: TRBJ1-5

CDR3nt: TGCGCCAGCAGCTTCACCAGCGGGGGGGCCAGGAATGAGCAGTTCTTC
CDR3aa: CASSFTSGGARNEQFF
abundance: NA
v_gene: TRBV5-1
len: 16
d_gene: TRBD2
j_gene: TRBJ2-1

CDR3nt: TGTGCCAGTAGCTCCCCCAACGGGGGGTTACGCACAGATACGCAGTATTTT
CDR3aa: CASSSPNGGLRTDTQYF
abundance: NA
v_gene: TRBV19
len: 17
d_gene: TRBD2
j_gene: TRBJ2-3

CDR3nt: TGCAGCGTTGTAGGGGCCAGCGAAGCTTTCTTT
CDR3aa: CSVVGASEAFF
abundance: NA
v_gene: TRBV29-1
len: 11
d_gene: NA
j_gene: TRBJ1-1

CDR3nt: TGCGCCAGCTCAGGGTGGGGGAACACTGAAGCTTTCTTT
CDR3aa: CASSGWGNTEAFF
abundance: NA
v_gene: TRBV5-1
len: 13
d_gene: NA
j_gene: TRBJ1-1

CDR3nt: TGTGCCAGCAGAGAAGGGTGGGCGAACACTGAAGCTTTCTTT
CDR3aa: CASREGWANTEAFF
abundance: NA
v_gene: TRBV6-1
len: 14
d_gene: NA
j_gene: TRBJ1-1

CDR3nt: TGTGCCAGCAGTTTTGGGGTTAACTATGGCTACACCTTC
CDR3aa: CASSFGVNYGYTF
abundance: NA
v_gene: TRBV12-3/TRBV12-4
len: 13
d_gene: NA
j_gene: TRBJ1-2

CDR3nt: TGTGCCAGCTCACCGTTCGACAGGCCCGTGGCTTTCTTT
CDR3aa: CASSPFDRPVAFF
abundance: NA
v_gene: TRBV18
len: 13
d_gene: NA
j_gene: TRBJ1-1

CDR3nt: TGTGCCAGCAGGGGGCGCGATGAAAAACTGTTTTTT
CDR3aa: CASRGRDEKLFF
abundance: NA
v_gene: TRBV19
len: 12
d_gene: TRBD1
j_gene: TRBJ1-4

CDR3nt: TGTGCCAGCAGCTTAAGGGATGGGACACTTTACAATGAGCAGTTCTTC
CDR3aa: CASSLRDGTLYNEQFF
abundance: NA
v_gene: TRBV11-2
len: 16
d_gene: NA
j_gene: TRBJ2-1

CDR3nt: TGTGCCAGCAGGCCGGTAGGGGTAGTGAGCAATCAGCCCCAGCATTTT
CDR3aa: CASRPVGVVSNQPQHF
abundance: NA
v_gene: TRBV27
len: 16
d_gene: NA
j_gene: TRBJ1-5

CDR3nt: TGTGCCAGCCGCTCGGGACTAGCGGGGGAAATCACAGATACGCAGTATTTT
CDR3aa: CASRSGLAGEITDTQYF
abundance: once
v_gene: TRBV7-9
len: 17
d_gene: TRBD2
j_gene: TRBJ2-3

CDR3nt: TGTGCCAGCAGTTTGAGAGGGGGAGTATTCTTC
CDR3aa: CASSLRGGVFF
abundance: once
v_gene: TRBV12-3/TRBV12-4
len: 11
d_gene: NA
j_gene: TRBJ2-1

CDR3nt: TGCGCCAGCAGCCTCAATGACAGGGGGACTGAAGCTTTCTTT
CDR3aa: CASSLNDRGTEAFF
abundance: NA
v_gene: TRBV5-1
len: 14
d_gene: TRBD1
j_gene: TRBJ1-1

CDR3nt: TGTGCCAGTAGTATAGTAGGAAGGGATACGCAGTATTTT
CDR3aa: CASSIVGRDTQYF
abundance: NA
v_gene: TRBV19
len: 13
d_gene: NA
j_gene: TRBJ2-3

CDR3nt: TGTGCCAGTAGCCCCACCGGGCGCGGGAACCGGCCCCAGCATTTT
CDR3aa: CASSPTGRGNRPQHF
abundance: few
v_gene: TRBV19
len: 15
d_gene: NA
j_gene: TRBJ1-5

CDR3nt: TGTGCCAGCAGCTTGAAGAGACCGCAGGGTCGGATGAATGAAAAACTGTTTTTT
CDR3aa: CASSLKRPQGRMNEKLFF
abundance: NA
v_gene: TRBV5-5
len: 18
d_gene: NA
j_gene: TRBJ1-4

CDR3nt: TGTGCCAGCAGCTTTTGGGGCGCCTACGAGCAGTACTTC
CDR3aa: CASSFWGAYEQYF
abundance: NA
v_gene: TRBV7-2
len: 13
d_gene: NA
j_gene: TRBJ2-7

CDR3nt: TGCGCCAGCAGCTTGGATCTCGGCCCGCAGGAGCTTCAGCCCCAGCATTTT
CDR3aa: CASSLDLGPQELQPQHF
abundance: NA
v_gene: TRBV5-1
len: 17
d_gene: NA
j_gene: TRBJ1-5

CDR3nt: TGCGCCAGCAGCTTCGACACAGTGAACACTGAAGCTTTCTTT
CDR3aa: CASSFDTVNTEAFF
abundance: NA
v_gene: TRBV5-1
len: 14
d_gene: NA
j_gene: TRBJ1-1

CDR3nt: TGTGCCAGCGGGGCATCTACCGTTCACTATGGCTACACCTTC
CDR3aa: CASGASTVHYGYTF
abundance: NA
v_gene: TRBV2
len: 14
d_gene: NA
j_gene: TRBJ1-2

CDR3nt: TGTGCCAGTAGTATACCCGGGAATAATGGCTACACCTTC
CDR3aa: CASSIPGNNGYTF
abundance: NA
v_gene: TRBV19
len: 13
d_gene: NA
j_gene: TRBJ1-2

CDR3nt: TGTGCCAGCAGTGTCATGGTTAATTCACCCCTCCACTTT
CDR3aa: CASSVMVNSPLHF
abundance: NA
v_gene: TRBV6-4
len: 13
d_gene: NA
j_gene: TRBJ1-6